The subject of this entry is one T cell receptor beta chain. The antigen remains undetermined. This CDR3 has 16 amino acids. In germline, CDR1 is MNHNY, CDR2 SVGAGI (reference sequence). These data come from a study of CXCR3-negative and CXCR3-positive naive CD8 T cells. Overall study findings and caveats: Partial loss of CXCR3 expression followed cryopreservation; most assays used fresh PBMCs. For the naive subsets, surface CD5 was similar, and TCR strength was inferred from TRB CDR3 properties. Memory CD8+ cells showed much lower diversity, while both naive subsets were comparably high.

Via 5' RACE with UMI labels, TRB cDNA libraries were prepared. Each CDR3 protein gets one entry in TCRdb, which reprocessed the 5' RACE reads and gives no DNA. The sample includes more than 45,000 distinct CDR3 sequences. The source material was memory CD8+ T cells from blood. The source is a human donor in good health. Some clones in this sample may be carry-over from other donors' samples. The chain joins TRBV6-6 to TRBJ1-6. The CDR3 loop is CASSYSARDLGSPLHF.